This passage covers 29 T cell receptor beta chains from one sample sequenced in a study of T cell responses to AZD1222 COVID-19 vaccine. Only in-frame clones appear in the TCRdb table, and some are missing; sequencing was by immunoSEQ multiplex PCR. The sample consists of 110,000 or so clones, 85% to 90% of them appearing once. The sample in question was peripheral blood, obtained 28 days after the second AZD1222 dose. Receptor source: an adult who received the AZD1222 COVID-19 vaccine.

The chain combines TRBV27 with TRBJ1-1; D gene unclear. Germline V CDR1 and CDR2: MNHEY, SMNVEV (reference sequence). Trimming pared 4 bases from V and 2 bases from J, leaving 14 bases between. This CDR3 region has 15 residues. The DNA of the CDR3 is TGTGCCAGCAGTTCCCTATCCACAGTTAACACTGAAGCTTTCTTT. It specifies CASSSLSTVNTEAFF.

The chain is built from TRBV5-8 and TRBJ2-7, with D perhaps TRBD2 (6 bases). CDR1 is SGHTS and CDR2 is YDEGEE in the germline V gene. The CDR3 spans 14 residues. The V gene lost 2 bases and the J gene lost 6 bases, with 15 bases spanning the gap. The CDR3 loop is CASSFSGSGAEQYF. The CDR3 DNA sequence: TGTGCCAGCAGCTTCAGCGGTTCGGGAGCCGAGCAGTACTTC.

The chain is built from TRBV6-1 and TRBJ2-4; D tentatively fits TRBD1 or TRBD2 (5 bases each). Looked up from germline, CDR1 is MNHNS and CDR2 is SASEGT. This CDR3 has 16 amino acids. Trimming took 3 bases from V and 0 from J, leaving 12 bases between them. CDR3 coding DNA: TGTGCCAGCAGTGAGGGGACGGGATCAGCCAAAAACATTCAGTACTTC. Residues: CASSEGTGSAKNIQYF.

The chain couples TRBV5-1 to TRBJ2-1, with 10 bases identical to TRBD2. V gave up 4 bases and J gave up 8 bases; unmatched junction bases: 9. This CDR3 contains 15 residues. Germline CDR1 is SGHRS and CDR2 is YFSETQ. In nucleotides, the CDR3 is TGCGCCAGCAGCCTCTCTAGCGGGAGTTACGATGAGCAGTTCTTC. Residues: CASSLSSGSYDEQFF. The complete variable domain, with remaining parts taken from reference TRBV5-1 and TRBJ2-1, reads KAGVTQTPRYLIKTRGQQVTLSCSPISGHRSVSWYQQTPGQGLQFLFEYFSETQRNKGNFPGRFSGRQFSNSRSEMNVSTLELGDSALYLCASSLSSGSYDEQFFGPGTRLTVL.

V and J are TRBV6-6 and TRBJ1-2, with 11 bases identical to TRBD1. The CDR3 totals 14 residues. CDR1 and CDR2 from the germline V gene are MNHNY and SVGAGI (reference sequence). J gave up 7 bases and V 4 bases, and 5 bases lay outside the gene matches. CDR3 in amino acids: CASSSTGTGGGYTF. As DNA, the CDR3 is TGTGCCAGCAGTTCCACCGGGACAGGGGGTGGCTACACCTTC.

Notes on this clone: At one end the junction does not follow the germline gene, possibly because of a read error. The rearrangement uses TRBV4-3 and TRBJ2-3; D might be TRBD2 (5 bases). CDR3 length equals 14 residues. Germline CDR1 and CDR2: LGHNA and YSLEER. CDR3 in DNA: TGCGCCAGCAGCCAAGAGGTTTTTGAGGGCCCAGTAAATTTT. It encodes CASSQEVFEGPVNF.

This rearrangement joins TRBV7-9 to TRBJ2-1, with D tentatively TRBD1 or TRBD2 (5 bases each). CDR1 is SEHNR and CDR2 is FQNEAQ in the germline V gene (reference sequence). Between the trimmed V and J ends, which lost 0 bases and 2 bases, there was a span of 11 bases. CDR3 length equals 16 residues. The CDR3 bases are TGTGCCAGCAGCTTAGCCCAGCGGACAACCTACAATGAGCAGTTCTTC. Its translation is CASSLAQRTTYNEQFF.

The rearrangement uses TRBV6-5 and TRBJ2-3, with no clear D. The CDR3 totals 14 residues. Germline V gives CDR1 MNHEY, CDR2 SVGAGI. The V end lost 3 bases, the J end lost 1 base, and 8 bases lay between the germline ends. The CDR3 nucleotides read TGTGCCAGCAGTTATGATGAGGGCACAGATACGCAGTATTTT. The encoded protein is CASSYDEGTDTQYF.

This chain uses TRBV12-3 or TRBV12-4 with TRBJ2-7, with 7 bases matching TRBD1. This CDR3 spans 13 amino acids. The V gene end was trimmed by 5 bases and the J gene end by 2 bases; junction bases not matched to a gene: 3. Here the CDR3 reads CASSNTGAYEQYF. The CDR3 nucleotides are TGTGCCAGCAGTAATACAGGGGCCTACGAGCAGTACTTC.

The chain is built from TRBV28 and TRBJ1-6, with D tentatively TRBD1 (5 bases). The CDR3 contains 15 residues. The V gene lost 9 bases and the J gene lost 10 bases, with 22 bases spanning the gap. Germline values: CDR1 MDHEN, CDR2 SYDVKM. For the CDR3, the DNA is TGTGCCAGTCCCGCCGGGGCCGCAGATACATCACCCCTCCACTTT. It specifies CASPAGAADTSPLHF.

The chain is built from TRBV24-1 and TRBJ1-5, with D perhaps TRBD1 (5 bases). In germline, CDR1 is KGHDR, CDR2 SFDVKD. The length of the CDR3 is 13 residues. The V end was cut by 7 bases, the J end by 7 bases, with 13 bases between. Here the CDR3 DNA reads TGTGCCACCAGCAGGGCAGGTTGGCAGCCCCAGCATTTT. Amino acid sequence: CATSRAGWQPQHF.

The V gene is TRBV7-2, the J gene TRBJ1-6; no definite D call. Germline V lookup: CDR1 SGHTA, CDR2 FQGNSA. V lost 3 bases and J lost 0, with 6 bases in between. CDR3 length: 15 residues. CDR3 in amino acids: CASSLGSSYNSPLHF. CDR3 DNA sequence: TGTGCCAGCAGCTTGGGGAGCTCCTATAATTCACCCCTCCACTTT.

This chain connects TRBV6-5 to TRBJ1-2; D not certain. The CDR3 length is 15 residues. V gave up 1 base and J gave up 5 bases, with 14 bases separating them. Germline assignment: CDR1 MNHEY and CDR2 SVGAGI. The CDR3 is CASSYFAGTLYGYTF. DNA for the CDR3: TGTGCCAGCAGTTACTTCGCAGGAACCCTTTATGGCTACACCTTC.

The chain is built from TRBV7-8 and TRBJ1-6; perhaps TRBD1 as D (5 bases). The CDR3 contains 16 residues. CDR1 and CDR2 from the germline V gene are SGHVS and FQNEAQ. V was clipped by 3 bases and J by 10 bases, with 19 bases between them. The CDR3 reads CASSLTLGQGQSPLHF. In DNA, the CDR3 is TGTGCCAGCAGCTTGACACTCGGTCAGGGCCAATCACCCCTCCACTTT.

This sequence joins TRBV27 and TRBJ1-2, with D tentatively TRBD1 (5 bases). This CDR3 has 14 amino acids. Germline CDR1 MNHEY, CDR2 SMNVEV (reference sequence). Trimming left V 4 bases short and J 5 bases short, with 14 bases between. The CDR3 region has the DNA TGTGCCAGCAGTTGGGCCGGGACGGGTTATGGCTACACCTTC. Protein product: CASSWAGTGYGYTF.

Comments on this clone: A junction end diverges from the germline sequence, so it may reflect a read error. CDR3 nucleotides: TGTGCCAGCAGCCAATACAAGGGGTTGGTCTTT. Its protein is CASSQYKGLVF. The chain couples TRBV14 to TRBJ1-1, with a weak D call TRBD1 (5 bases). CDR1 is SGHDN and CDR2 is FVKESK in the germline V gene. This CDR3 contains 11 residues.

J is TRBJ1-3 and V is TRBV7-2, with a possible D match to TRBD1 (6 bases). Germline V lookup: CDR1 SGHTA, CDR2 FQGNSA. The CDR3 contains 16 residues. V was pared by 3 bases and J by 0 bases, with 12 bases between. The CDR3 DNA is TGTGCCAGCAGCTTGCGGACAGTGACCTCTGGAAACACCATATATTTT. Amino acid sequence: CASSLRTVTSGNTIYF.

J is TRBJ1-2 and V is TRBV6-2 or TRBV6-3, with 12 bases lining up with TRBD1. Germline V gene lookup returns CDR1 MNHEY and CDR2 SVGEGT. This CDR3 has 16 residues. J was trimmed by 5 bases and V by 2 bases; bases with no gene match: 6. This CDR3 reads CASSYPGTGGAYGYTF. In DNA, the CDR3 is TGTGCCAGCAGTTACCCTGGGACAGGGGGCGCTTATGGCTACACCTTC.

The rearrangement links TRBV5-3 to TRBJ1-2; no reliable D call. TRBV5-3 is treated as an ORF (open reading frame) with a function not yet certain. Trimming removed 5 bases from V and 3 bases from J, with 17 bases in between. The CDR3 covers 15 residues. The CDR3 spells CARSHDKGWDYGYTF. CDR3 DNA sequence: TGTGCCAGAAGTCACGATAAGGGATGGGACTATGGCTACACCTTC.

The J gene is TRBJ1-2, the V gene TRBV7-2, with D perhaps matching TRBD1 (6 bases). Trimming pared 5 bases from V and 7 bases from J, leaving 17 bases between. CDR1 and CDR2 from the germline V gene are SGHTA and FQGNSA. This CDR3 region has 14 residues. The CDR3 reads CASSLSTGPLGYTF. In nucleotides, the CDR3 is TGTGCCAGCAGCCTCTCCACAGGGCCCCTTGGCTACACCTTC.

V and J are TRBV2 and TRBJ2-7; D is ambiguous. CDR1 is SNHLY, CDR2 FYNNEI, per germline. The CDR3 sequence is 15 residues long. V was shortened by 2 bases and J by 0 bases, with 11 bases between the two germline ends. CDR3 loop: CASSESFSLSYEQYF. CDR3 DNA sequence: TGTGCCAGCAGTGAAAGTTTTAGTCTCTCCTACGAGCAGTACTTC.

The gene calls are TRBV11-3 and TRBJ1-4, with D possibly matching TRBD1 (6 bases). Germline V CDR1 and CDR2: SGHNT, YENEEA. There are 16 residues in the CDR3. V lost 3 bases and J lost 0, with 11 bases in between. The CDR3 protein is CASSFRQAATNEKLFF. CDR3 DNA sequence: TGTGCCAGCAGCTTCAGACAGGCTGCAACTAATGAAAAACTGTTTTTT.

The chain links TRBV29-1 to TRBJ2-5, with TRBD1 as a possible D gene (6 bases). V dropped 0 bases and J dropped 4 bases, with 15 bases sitting between them. There are 15 residues in the CDR3. Germline V gene sequence: CDR1 SQVTM, CDR2 ANQGSEA. In DNA form, the CDR3 reads TGCAGCGTTGAAGATCCTACAGGGAGCAGAGAGACCCAGTACTTC. Translated, it gives CSVEDPTGSRETQYF.

The chain joins TRBV5-4 to TRBJ1-1; no clear D gene. The CDR3 is made up of 13 amino acids. V dropped 3 bases and J dropped 2 bases, with 8 bases sitting between them. From germline, CDR1 is SGHNT and CDR2 YYREEE (reference sequence). CDR3 nucleotide sequence: TGTGCCAGCAGCTCCCAGATCAACACTGAAGCTTTCTTT. Translating it yields CASSSQINTEAFF.

This chain connects TRBV7-3 to TRBJ2-2, with TRBD2 as a possible D gene (6 bases). The V gene's germline CDR1 is SGHTA and CDR2 FQGTGA. V gave up 0 bases and J gave up 2 bases, with 10 bases separating them. The CDR3 length is 16 residues. The CDR3 loop reads CASSLTSGVNTGELFF. The CDR3 DNA is TGTGCCAGCAGCTTAACTAGCGGAGTCAACACCGGGGAGCTGTTTTTT.

This chain connects TRBV5-6 to TRBJ1-1; the D is unclear. This CDR3 has 15 amino acids. The ends were cut back, 0 bases at V and 1 base at J, with 10 bases in the middle. Germline CDR1 reads SGHDT; CDR2 reads YYEEEE. CDR3 DNA: TGTGCCAGCAGCTTGGGGTTGCGGGGGAACACTGAAGCTTTCTTT. It encodes CASSLGLRGNTEAFF.

The chain links TRBV5-4 to TRBJ1-5; D call uncertain. Germline V gene lookup returns CDR1 SGHNT and CDR2 YYREEE (reference sequence). V gave up 2 bases and J gave up 7 bases, with 7 bases separating them. The CDR3 length is 12 residues. The DNA of the CDR3 is TGTGCCAGCAGCTTCGGCGGACAGCCCCAGCATTTT. Its protein is CASSFGGQPQHF.

This clone came up once. The rearrangement links TRBV6-5 to TRBJ2-5, with 8 bases that match TRBD2. This CDR3 is built from 16 residues. V lost 2 bases, J lost 1 base, and 6 bases stayed unmatched. CDR1 is MNHEY and CDR2 is SVGAGI in the germline V gene. This chain's CDR3 is CASSYGVAGIQETQYF. The CDR3 coding sequence is TGTGCCAGCAGTTACGGGGTAGCGGGGATCCAAGAGACCCAGTACTTC.

The rearrangement uses TRBV5-4 and TRBJ2-2, with 10 bases lining up with TRBD1. The CDR3 extends over 15 amino acids. In germline, CDR1 is SGHNT, CDR2 YYREEE (reference sequence). V gave up 4 bases and J gave up 4 bases; unmatched junction bases: 4. For the CDR3, the DNA is TGTGCCAGCAGCCCAAGGACAGGGGGCACCGGGGAGCTGTTTTTT. Amino acids: CASSPRTGGTGELFF.